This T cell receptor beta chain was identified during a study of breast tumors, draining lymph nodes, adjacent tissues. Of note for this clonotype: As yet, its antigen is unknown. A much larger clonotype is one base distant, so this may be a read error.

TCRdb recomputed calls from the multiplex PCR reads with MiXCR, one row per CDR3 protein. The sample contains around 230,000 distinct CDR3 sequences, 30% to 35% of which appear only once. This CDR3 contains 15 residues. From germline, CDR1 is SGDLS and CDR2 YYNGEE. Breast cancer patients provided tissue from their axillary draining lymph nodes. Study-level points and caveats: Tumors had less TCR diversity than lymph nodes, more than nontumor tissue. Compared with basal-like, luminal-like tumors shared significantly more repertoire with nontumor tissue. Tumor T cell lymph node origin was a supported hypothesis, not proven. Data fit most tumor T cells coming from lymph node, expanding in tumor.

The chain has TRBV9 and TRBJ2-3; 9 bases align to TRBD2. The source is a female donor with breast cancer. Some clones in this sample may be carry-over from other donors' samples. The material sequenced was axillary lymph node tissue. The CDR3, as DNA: TGTGCCAGCGGGGGGCGGGGGGGCCGGGCAGATACGCCGTATTTT. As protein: CASGGRGGRADTPYF.